The T cell receptor (beta chain) under discussion was sequenced for a study of T cells in tuberculosis. Looking at the study overall: The T cells targeted glucose monomycolate, a mycobacterial lipid, via CD1B. The study, taken as a whole, reports: The TCR-beta difference was not significant; alpha differences partly reflected length.

Note on this clone: The antigen is unknown.

The CDR3 length is 16 residues. Germline V gene data show CDR1 as SGHNT and CDR2 as YYREEE (reference sequence). With 5 bases removed from V and 4 bases from J, the gap between germline ends came to 18 bases. TCRdb's copy holds only in-frame clones and misses some; the assay was immunoSEQ multiplex PCR. This sample has about 25,000 clones, with about 92% found just once. Tuberculin skin test and IGRA determined adolescents' latent tuberculosis status at entry. The sequence derives from a donor aged 5 to 30 with latent tuberculosis or without tuberculosis infection. Some clones in this sample may be carry-over from other donors' samples. The chain carries TRBV5-4 and TRBJ2-2, with a weak D call TRBD1 (6 bases). Sequencing input: PBMCs. CDR3 in amino acids: CASRQGQAASTGELFF. The DNA for the CDR3 is TGTGCCAGCAGACAGGGCCAAGCAGCCTCCACCGGGGAGCTGTTTTTT.